This TCR beta chain was retrieved from a study of blood T cells in healthy people across ages. The wider study: Template switching recovered approximately one barcoded beta molecule for every two T cells.

This CDR3 is 15 amino acids long. Deletions cut 5 bases from V and 5 bases from J, with 18 bases between. Germline CDR1 reads MNHEY; CDR2 reads SMNVEV (reference sequence). In regard to this clonotype: Its antigen is not identified.

Overall study results and limits: Naive CD4+ cell counts and diversity both ran higher in long-lived than in aged donors.

The authors isolated at least 7 million PBMCs per sample. For the second PCR, which ran for about 6 to 11 cycles, a sample-barcoded 5' primer and a J-beta primer mix were used. TCRdb ran MiXCR on the 5' RACE reads and lists one entry per CDR3 protein. This table holds 1,500,000 or so distinct CDR3 sequences, 45% to 70% found once. The chain employs TRBV27 and TRBJ1-1; weak D call: TRBD1 (5 bases). The TCR was taken from a man younger than 35 in good health. Sequenced input: blood. The CDR3: CASSPWGGVGTEAFF. CDR3 in DNA: TGTGCCAGCAGTCCCTGGGGGGGGGTTGGAACTGAAGCTTTCTTT.